The T cell receptor (beta chain) described here comes from a study of Ad26.COV2.S vaccination and SARS-CoV-2 variants. Study-level background: The study gave Ad26.COV2.S intramuscularly, once or twice 56 days apart. Study outcomes and limitations: Substantial post-vaccination breadth of spike-specific CD8+ and CD4+ T cell responses was reported. Vaccine recipients posted higher spike-specific TCR breadth than their placebo counterparts.

Sample treatment: around 19 received Ad26.COV2.S at low or high dose, single or two shots; 5 received placebo; per-sample allocation not given. Each sample was drawn 63 days after the first injection (of vaccine or placebo). In Boston, an adult donor aged 18-55 years took part. V was cut by 3 bases and J by 1 base, with 6 bases left in between. The CDR3 is 13 residues long. Germline V gives CDR1 MNHEY, CDR2 SMNVEV (reference sequence). Profiling relied on immunoSEQ multiplex PCR, and the TCRdb table lists in-frame clones only, not all of them. The profile shows 300,000 to 400,000 clones, around 88% of them singletons. On this clone itself: Its antigen is unidentified.

The chain couples TRBV27 to TRBJ1-1; D is undetermined. The sequenced sample was peripheral blood, obtained in a trial of Ad26.COV2.S vaccine versus placebo. The sequence was obtained from a person aged 18-65 years who received the Ad26.COV2.S COVID-19 vaccine or a placebo. Here the CDR3 reads CASSFRSNTEAFF. CDR3 nucleotides: TGTGCCAGCAGTTTCAGGTCGAACACTGAAGCTTTCTTT.